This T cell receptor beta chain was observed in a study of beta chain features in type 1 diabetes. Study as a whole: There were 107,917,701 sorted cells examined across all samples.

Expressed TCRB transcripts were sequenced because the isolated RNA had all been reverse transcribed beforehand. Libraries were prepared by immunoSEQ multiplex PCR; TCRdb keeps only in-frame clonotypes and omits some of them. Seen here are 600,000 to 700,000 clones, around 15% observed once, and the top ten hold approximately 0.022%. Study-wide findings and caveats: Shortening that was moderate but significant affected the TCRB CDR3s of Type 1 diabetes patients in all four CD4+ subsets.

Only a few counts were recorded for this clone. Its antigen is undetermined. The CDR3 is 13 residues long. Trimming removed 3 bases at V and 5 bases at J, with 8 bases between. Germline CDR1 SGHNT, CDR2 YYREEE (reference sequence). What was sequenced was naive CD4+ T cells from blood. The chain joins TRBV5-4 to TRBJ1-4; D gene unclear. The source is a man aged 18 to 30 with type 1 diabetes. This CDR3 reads CASSSKGNEKLFF. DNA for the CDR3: TGTGCCAGCAGCTCGAAGGGAAATGAAAAACTGTTTTTT.